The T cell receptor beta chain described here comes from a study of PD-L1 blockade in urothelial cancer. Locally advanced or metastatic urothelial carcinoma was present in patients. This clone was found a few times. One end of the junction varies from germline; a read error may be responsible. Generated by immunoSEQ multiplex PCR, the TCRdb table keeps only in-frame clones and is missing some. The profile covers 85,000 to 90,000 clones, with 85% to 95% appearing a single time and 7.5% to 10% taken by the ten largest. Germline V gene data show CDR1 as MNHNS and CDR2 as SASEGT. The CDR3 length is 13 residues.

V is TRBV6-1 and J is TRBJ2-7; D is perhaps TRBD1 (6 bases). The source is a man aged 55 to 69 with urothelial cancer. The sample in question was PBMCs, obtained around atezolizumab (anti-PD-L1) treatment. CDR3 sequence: CASSDSDRPTTGF. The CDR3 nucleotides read TGTGCCAGCAGTGATTCGGACAGACCGACTACGGGGTTC.